This T cell receptor beta chain was sequenced in a study of T cell responses to AZD1222 COVID-19 vaccine. The table came from immunoSEQ multiplex PCR; TCRdb's copy has only in-frame clones and leaves some out. The sample consists of about 150,000 clones, 75% to 95% of them appearing once. The length of the CDR3 is 15 residues. CDR1 is LNHDA, CDR2 SQIVND, per germline (reference sequence). V lost 3 bases, J lost 8 bases, and 17 bases lay in between. This sequence joins TRBV19 and TRBJ2-1; tentatively, D is TRBD2 (6 bases). Sample: peripheral blood, taken on day 0 of AZD1222 vaccination. The sequence was obtained from an adult in good health. CDR3 region: CASSITGTGPYEQFF. The CDR3 DNA reads as TGTGCCAGTAGTATCACCGGGACTGGCCCCTATGAGCAGTTCTTC.